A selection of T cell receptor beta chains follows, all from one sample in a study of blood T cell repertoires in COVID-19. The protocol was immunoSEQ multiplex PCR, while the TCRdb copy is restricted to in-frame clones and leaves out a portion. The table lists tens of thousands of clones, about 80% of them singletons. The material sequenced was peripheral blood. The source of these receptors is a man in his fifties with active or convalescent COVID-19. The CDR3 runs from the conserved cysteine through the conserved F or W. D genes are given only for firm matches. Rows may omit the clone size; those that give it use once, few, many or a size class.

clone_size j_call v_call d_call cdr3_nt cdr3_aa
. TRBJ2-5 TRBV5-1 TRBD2 TGCGCCAGCAGCTTTGAGAGCGGGGGCCGGGAGACCCAGTACTTC CASSFESGGRETQYF
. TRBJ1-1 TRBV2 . TGTGCCAGCAGTACTCAGGGTAGCGGAACTGAAGCTTTCTTT CASSTQGSGTEAFF
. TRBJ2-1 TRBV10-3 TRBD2 TGTGCCATCAGTGAGGGCTTCGGTATAGCGGGGGGTATAAATGAGCAGTTCTTC CAISEGFGIAGGINEQFF
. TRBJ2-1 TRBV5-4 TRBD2 TGTGCCAGCAGCCCGGGACTAAAAACCTACAATGAGCAGTTCTTC CASSPGLKTYNEQFF
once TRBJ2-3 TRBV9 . TGTGCCAGCAGCGCAATCCGGACTTTCGGTACGCAGTATTTT CASSAIRTFGTQYF
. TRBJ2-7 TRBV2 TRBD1 TGTGCCAGCAGTATTAGTACTGGGACAGGCAAGTACGAGCAGTACTTC CASSISTGTGKYEQYF
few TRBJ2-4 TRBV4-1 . TGCGCCAGCAGCCAAGTAGAGAAAAACATTCAGTACTTC CASSQVEKNIQYF
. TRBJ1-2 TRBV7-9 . TGTGCCAGCATCCAGTCAGGGAATTCTAACTATGGCTACACCTTC CASIQSGNSNYGYTF
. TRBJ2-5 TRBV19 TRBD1 TGTGCCAGTAGTCCCCTTTTGAGGGACAGGAGTGTGTACTTC CASSPLLRDRSVYF
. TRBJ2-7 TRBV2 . TGTGCCAGCAGTGACGGGGCCTACGAGCAGTACTTC CASSDGAYEQYF
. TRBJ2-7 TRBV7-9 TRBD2 TGTGCCAGCAGCCCAGCCCTAGCGGGGGTATACGAGCAGTACTTC CASSPALAGVYEQYF
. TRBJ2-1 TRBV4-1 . TGCGCCAGCAGCCAAGTCGGTGGCAATGAGCAGTTCTTC CASSQVGGNEQFF
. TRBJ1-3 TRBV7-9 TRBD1 TGTGCCAGCAGCTTAGGCTTAGACAGGGGACCTGGAAACACCATATATTTT CASSLGLDRGPGNTIYF
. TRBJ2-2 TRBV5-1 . TGCGCCAGCAGCTTGGCCGCTACCACCGGGGAGCTGTTTTTT CASSLAATTGELFF
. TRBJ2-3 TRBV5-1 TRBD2 TGCGCCAGCAGCTTTGGACTAGCGGGGCGGGATACGCAGTATTTT CASSFGLAGRDTQYF
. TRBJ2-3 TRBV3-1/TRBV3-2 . TGTGCCAGCAGCCTCCGACTAGAATCAGATACGCAGTATTTT CASSLRLESDTQYF
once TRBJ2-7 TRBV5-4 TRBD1 TGTGCCAGCAGCCCGGGACAGGGCAATTCGGAAGAGCAGTACTTC CASSPGQGNSEEQYF
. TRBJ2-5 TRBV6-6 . TGTGCCAGCAGTTCCGGGACACCAGAGACCCAGTACTTC CASSSGTPETQYF
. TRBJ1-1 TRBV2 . TGTGCCAGCAGGCCTGGACAGTACATGAACACTGAAGCTTTCTTT CASRPGQYMNTEAFF